This note documents a single T cell receptor (beta chain) sequence. The data stem from a study of cytomegalovirus exposure and HLA in healthy donors. This CDR3 spans 14 amino acids. The V segment lost 4 bases and the J segment 3 bases; nucleotides outside the gene matches: 2. CDR1 and CDR2 (germline): SGHVS, FNYEAQ. The PCR used 60 Vbeta and 13 Jbeta primers. This table comes from immunoSEQ multiplex PCR, and its TCRdb copy is limited to in-frame clones, with some not included. The sample records around 59,000 clones, about four fifths being singletons. This TCR came from a woman aged 40 to 55 in good health and CMV-seronegative. The V call is TRBV7-6, the J call TRBJ2-7, with 11 bases matching TRBD1. Input material: PBMCs. CDR3 sequence: CASSSGTGGYEQYF. The CDR3 nucleotides are TGTGCCAGCAGCTCGGGGACAGGGGGCTACGAGCAGTACTTC.